This passage covers 29 T cell receptor beta chains from one sample sequenced in a study of OX40 agonist ivuxolimab in advanced cancers. Some clones are missing from TCRdb's copy, which holds only in-frame ones; the method was immunoSEQ multiplex PCR. The sample yields 75,000 to 95,000 clones, around 87% seen once. Source: CD4+ or CD8+ T cells sorted from blood, taken in a trial of the OX40 agonist ivuxolimab. The receptors come from an adult with an advanced solid tumor such as melanoma, head and neck, liver or kidney cancer.

The chain has TRBV9 and TRBJ2-3; 11 nucleotides line up with TRBD2. The CDR3 runs to 13 residues. Germline trimming cut 3 bases from V and 8 bases from J; bases unmatched to any gene: 2. Germline assignment: CDR1 SGDLS and CDR2 YYNGEE. The CDR3 sequence: CASSAGTSGTQYF. CDR3 nucleotide sequence: TGTGCCAGCAGCGCCGGGACTAGCGGTACGCAGTATTTT.

This clone was detected a few times. The chain employs TRBV5-1 and TRBJ2-3; TRBD2 matches 16 bases. This CDR3 has 17 residues. The germline V gene has CDR1 SGHRS and CDR2 YFSETQ. With V trimmed by 5 bases and J by 5 bases, 8 bases remained unmatched. CDR3 coding DNA: TGCGCCAGCAGACCGGGACTAGCGGGAGGGCCCGTAGATACGCAGTATTTT. Residues: CASRPGLAGGPVDTQYF.

This chain connects TRBV5-1 to TRBJ2-2; D is ambiguous. This CDR3 comprises 13 residues. The germline V and J ends were trimmed by 1 base and 6 bases, with 7 bases remaining between them. Germline V gene sequence: CDR1 SGHRS, CDR2 YFSETQ. CDR3 protein: CASSLLLAGELFF. CDR3 DNA sequence: TGCGCCAGCAGCTTGCTTCTCGCCGGGGAGCTGTTTTTT.

This chain joins TRBV11-2 and TRBJ2-2, with D hard to call. Germline CDR1 SGHAT, CDR2 FQNNGV. The CDR3 runs to 17 residues. The germline V and J ends were trimmed by 5 bases and 3 bases, with 19 bases remaining between them. The CDR3 DNA is TGTGCCAGCAGCCGTAACCTCCTTATTCCAGACACCGGGGAGCTGTTTTTT. Translating gives CASSRNLLIPDTGELFF.

The CDR3 here is CASSLTGLVGELFF. As DNA, the CDR3 is TGTGCCAGCAGCTTGACAGGGTTGGTAGGGGAGCTGTTTTTT. The gene calls are TRBV5-5 and TRBJ2-2; the D gene is possibly TRBD1 (6 bases). V gave up 1 base and J gave up 8 bases, with 12 bases separating them. This CDR3 has 14 residues. Germline CDR1 is SGHKS and CDR2 is YYEKEE (reference sequence).

The chain is built from TRBV5-1 and TRBJ2-5; possibly TRBD1 for D (6 bases). The germline CDR1 and CDR2 sequences are SGHRS and YFSETQ. The CDR3 covers 15 residues. V was trimmed by 5 bases and J by 2 bases, leaving 16 bases between them. In DNA form, the CDR3 reads TGCGCCAGCAGGATTCTACAGGGTAATCAAGAGACCCAGTACTTC. Amino acids: CASRILQGNQETQYF.

The V call is TRBV7-8, the J call TRBJ1-3; 7 positions agree with TRBD1. This CDR3 is built from 15 residues. The germline V gene has CDR1 SGHVS and CDR2 FQNEAQ. With 5 bases clipped from V and 0 bases from J, the junction kept 4 bases outside the gene matches. CDR3 DNA: TGTGCCAGCAGCCAAGACAGGGTCTCTGGAAACACCATATATTTT. This encodes CASSQDRVSGNTIYF.

The rearrangement uses TRBV5-1 and TRBJ1-1; weak D call: TRBD1 (6 bases). Germline assignment: CDR1 SGHRS and CDR2 YFSETQ. The V and J ends lost 7 bases and 0 bases respectively, with 13 bases between them. CDR3 length: 14 residues. CDR3 protein: CASGPGHLNTEAFF. The CDR3 DNA sequence: TGCGCCAGCGGACCGGGACATTTGAACACTGAAGCTTTCTTT.

This chain joins TRBV29-1 and TRBJ2-5; 9 nucleotides agree with TRBD2. Germline loops: CDR1 SQVTM, CDR2 ANQGSEA. V shed 4 bases, J shed 9 bases, and the junction held 12 bases outside the gene matches. The CDR3 has 14 residues. For the CDR3, the DNA is TGCAGCGTTGTCGGGGGTCTAGCGGGATCATCCCAGTACTTC. Protein product: CSVVGGLAGSSQYF.

The chain recombines TRBV6-1 with TRBJ2-3, with TRBD1 as a possible D gene (6 bases). The CDR3 runs 15 residues. CDR1 is MNHNS, CDR2 SASEGT, per germline. Trimming removed 6 bases from V and 1 base from J, with 14 bases in between. CDR3 loop: CASRQTGSGTDTQYF. The CDR3 DNA sequence: TGTGCCAGCAGGCAAACAGGGTCGGGCACAGATACGCAGTATTTT.

The chain is built from TRBV5-1 and TRBJ1-5; D unresolved. The length of the CDR3 is 16 residues. The germline V and J ends were trimmed by 4 bases and 3 bases, with 17 bases remaining between them. Germline assignment: CDR1 SGHRS and CDR2 YFSETQ. The CDR3 nucleotides are TGCGCCAGCAGCCCCGGGGAGACGCCGACCAATCAGCCCCAGCATTTT. The encoded protein is CASSPGETPTNQPQHF.

The rearrangement joins TRBV28 to TRBJ2-3; D is uncertain. Germline V CDR1 and CDR2: MDHEN, SYDVKM. The V end was cut by 5 bases, the J end by 0 bases, with 3 bases between. The CDR3 is 12 amino acids. Here the CDR3 reads CASSPSTDTQYF. In DNA, the CDR3 is TGTGCCAGCAGTCCTAGCACAGATACGCAGTATTTT. The entire variable domain, with the rest obtained from reference TRBV28 and TRBJ2-3, is as follows: DVKVTQSSRYLVKRTGEKVFLECVQDMDHENMFWYRQDPGLGLRLIYFSYDVKMKEKGDIPEGYSVSREKKERFSLILESASTNQTSMYLCASSPSTDTQYFGPGTRLTVL.

V gene TRBV5-4 combines with J gene TRBJ1-3; 8 bases are a match to TRBD1. Germline loops: CDR1 SGHNT, CDR2 YYREEE (reference sequence). J lost 0 bases, V lost 2 bases, and 4 bases had no gene match. This CDR3 is built from 16 residues. The DNA for the CDR3 is TGTGCCAGCAGCTTTGGACAGGGCTCCTCTGGAAACACCATATATTTT. It codes for CASSFGQGSSGNTIYF.

Only one count was recorded for this clone. The J gene is TRBJ2-2, the V gene TRBV19; 11 positions match TRBD2. J lost 1 base, V lost 7 bases, and 2 bases had no gene match. The CDR3 length is 15 residues. In germline, CDR1 is LNHDA, CDR2 SQIVND (reference sequence). The CDR3 here is CASTGTSGNTGELFF. The DNA for the CDR3 is TGTGCCAGTACCGGGACTAGCGGGAACACCGGGGAGCTGTTTTTT.

The rearrangement uses TRBV27 and TRBJ1-5, with unresolved D. CDR3 length: 14 residues. The germline V gene encodes CDR1 MNHEY and CDR2 SMNVEV (reference sequence). V lost 3 bases, J lost 3 bases, and 9 bases lay in between. The CDR3 sequence: CASSLLGNNQPQHF. Written as DNA, the CDR3 is TGTGCCAGCAGTTTGCTGGGAAACAATCAGCCCCAGCATTTT.

The J gene is TRBJ2-1, the V gene TRBV15; 8 positions agree with TRBD1. Germline V gene lookup returns CDR1 LNHNV and CDR2 YYDKDF (reference sequence). The CDR3 runs 15 residues. Unmatched junction bases numbered 4, after V lost 2 bases and J lost 4 bases. The CDR3: CATSRPGQAYNEQFF. DNA of the CDR3: TGTGCCACCAGCAGACCGGGACAGGCATACAATGAGCAGTTCTTC.

The chain uses TRBV6-1 and TRBJ1-1; TRBD1 agrees at 9 bases. V gave up 1 base and J gave up 8 bases; unmatched junction bases: 5. CDR1 and CDR2 from the germline V gene are MNHNS and SASEGT. The CDR3 totals 14 residues. Here the CDR3 DNA reads TGTGCCAGCAGTGAAGAGAACAGGGGGCTAGAAGCTTTCTTT. Translation gives CASSEENRGLEAFF.

The rearrangement uses TRBV21-1 and TRBJ2-2. TRBV21-1 is deemed a pseudogene. The CDR3 contains 15 residues. The CDR3 sequence is CASSSSDPNTGELFF. Here the CDR3 DNA reads TGTGCCAGCAGCTCCTCGGACCCGAACACCGGGGAGCTGTTTTTT.

The genes are TRBV7-9 and TRBJ2-3; D gene ambiguous. V shed 3 bases and J shed 0 bases, with 13 bases lying between them. From germline, CDR1 is SEHNR and CDR2 FQNEAQ (reference sequence). This CDR3 is built from 16 residues. As DNA, the CDR3 is TGTGCCAGCAGCTTTTTCTCGTTATCAAGCACAGATACGCAGTATTTT. Protein product: CASSFFSLSSTDTQYF. The full variable domain, in which reference TRBV7-9 and TRBJ2-3 provide the parts outside the CDR3, is DTGVSQNPRHKITKRGQNVTFRCDPISEHNRLYWYRQTLGQGPEFLTYFQNEAQLEKSRLLSDRFSAERPKGSFSTLEIQRTEQGDSAMYLCASSFFSLSSTDTQYFGPGTRLTVL.

The chain carries TRBV6-4 and TRBJ2-2; TRBD2 matches at 7 bases. This CDR3 spans 18 amino acids. Germline V gene sequence: CDR1 MRHNA, CDR2 SNTAGT. V trimming: 0 bases; J trimming: 4 bases; junction bases outside the gene matches: 11. DNA of the CDR3: TGTGCCAGCAGTGACTCGGTGGGAGGGCTGTTCGGCACCGGGGAGCTGTTTTTT. This sequence encodes CASSDSVGGLFGTGELFF.

This clone was recorded a few times. The V and J genes are TRBV5-8 and TRBJ1-5, with no clear D. Germline lookup yields CDR1 SGHTS and CDR2 YDEGEE. The CDR3 totals 14 residues. Trimming pared 1 base from V and 3 bases from J, leaving 8 bases between. The CDR3 region is CASSLLRANQPQHF. DNA of the CDR3: TGTGCCAGCAGCTTGTTACGGGCCAATCAGCCCCAGCATTTT.

The chain links TRBV4-3 to TRBJ1-2; 10 bases map to TRBD1. J lost 6 bases, V lost 3 bases, and 4 bases had no gene match. The CDR3 runs 14 residues. CDR1 and CDR2 from the germline V gene are LGHNA and YSLEER. DNA of the CDR3: TGCGCCAGCAGCCACGACAGGGGGCCGGATGGCTACACCTTC. Residues: CASSHDRGPDGYTF.

The chain uses TRBV7-3 and TRBJ1-1; 10 positions match TRBD1. The V gene's germline CDR1 is SGHTA and CDR2 FQGTGA. There are 15 residues in the CDR3. V shed 4 bases, J shed 5 bases, and the junction held 7 bases outside the gene matches. The CDR3 nucleotides read TGTGCCAGCAGCTCGTCGGGACAGGGGTTTACTGAAGCTTTCTTT. Amino acid sequence: CASSSSGQGFTEAFF.

This chain joins TRBV7-9 and TRBJ1-1; unclear D gene. V lost 3 bases and J lost 1, with 6 bases in between. Germline V gene sequence: CDR1 SEHNR, CDR2 FQNEAQ (reference sequence). The CDR3 loop spans 13 amino acids. CDR3 protein: CASSFNENTEAFF. The CDR3 DNA is TGTGCCAGCAGCTTTAATGAGAACACTGAAGCTTTCTTT. Full variable domain (remainder filled in from reference TRBV7-9 and TRBJ1-1): DTGVSQNPRHKITKRGQNVTFRCDPISEHNRLYWYRQTLGQGPEFLTYFQNEAQLEKSRLLSDRFSAERPKGSFSTLEIQRTEQGDSAMYLCASSFNENTEAFFGQGTRLTVV.

This clone was seen a few times. V usage is TRBV5-1 and J usage is TRBJ2-1; 9 bases are shared with TRBD2. The V gene's germline CDR1 is SGHRS and CDR2 YFSETQ. V trimming: 3 bases; J trimming: 4 bases; junction bases outside the gene matches: 8. CDR3 size: 16 residues. CDR3 coding DNA: TGCGCCAGCAGCTATATAGCGGGAGTTAGTTACAATGAGCAGTTCTTC. Its protein product is CASSYIAGVSYNEQFF.

The chain recombines TRBV18 with TRBJ1-1; no firm D call. Deletions cut 2 bases from V and 1 base from J, with 11 bases between. There are 15 residues in the CDR3. Germline assignment: CDR1 KGHSH and CDR2 LQKENI. This chain's CDR3 is CASSPTEAQNTEAFF. The CDR3 region has the DNA TGTGCCAGCTCACCAACCGAGGCCCAGAACACTGAAGCTTTCTTT.

The J gene is TRBJ1-1, the V gene TRBV28, with a tentative D call TRBD1 (5 bases). The V and J ends lost 6 bases and 1 base respectively, with 15 bases between them. Germline V gene lookup returns CDR1 MDHEN and CDR2 SYDVKM. The CDR3 covers 15 residues. This CDR3 is CASRPRDSQNTEAFF. In DNA form, the CDR3 reads TGTGCCAGCAGGCCCCGCGACAGCCAGAACACTGAAGCTTTCTTT.

DNA of the CDR3: TGTGCCAGCAGCTTAGGGTCAGCGGGGGGGCAAGAGACCCAGTACTTC. Amino acid sequence: CASSLGSAGGQETQYF. The chain joins TRBV7-2 to TRBJ2-5; TRBD2 aligns across 10 bases. After removal of 1 base from V and 2 bases from J, the junction contained 4 bases not matched to a gene. There are 16 residues in the CDR3. Per the germline V gene, CDR1 is SGHTA and CDR2 is FQGNSA.

The chain recombines TRBV7-9 with TRBJ1-5, with D tentatively TRBD1 (6 bases). Trimming removed 5 bases from V and 9 bases from J, with 17 bases in between. The CDR3 has 14 amino acids. The germline V gene encodes CDR1 SEHNR and CDR2 FQNEAQ (reference sequence). CDR3 DNA sequence: TGTGCCAGCAGCACCATCGGACAGTCGGGGCCCCAGCATTTT. It yields the protein CASSTIGQSGPQHF.